These 27 T cell receptor beta chains were sequenced from one sample in a study of response to subunit inactivated influenza vaccine. From the RT-PCR reads, TCRdb called clonotypes with MiXCR, one entry per CDR3 protein. The repertoire has around 580,000 distinct CDR3 sequences, 10% to 15% of them found once; the top ten carry roughly 10%. The sequences come from PBMCs from blood, collected on the day of vaccination. These TCRs come from a man aged 50-60 years who received an inactivated influenza vaccine.

The chain has TRBV6-1 and TRBJ1-1; 7 bases are shared with TRBD1. CDR3 length: 18 residues. V trimming: 9 bases; J trimming: 0 bases; junction bases outside the gene matches: 19. The V gene's germline CDR1 is MNHNS and CDR2 SASEGT. CDR3 in amino acids: CARGTRDSHPIVNTEAFF. Written as DNA, the CDR3 is TGTGCCAGGGGTACGAGGGACAGTCATCCCATCGTGAACACTGAAGCTTTCTTT.

In its sample, this clonotype was seen a few times. V usage is TRBV15 and J usage is TRBJ1-5, with D unclear. Germline assignment: CDR1 LNHNV and CDR2 YYDKDF (reference sequence). The CDR3 has 14 amino acids. V was trimmed by 3 bases and J by 3 bases, leaving 9 bases between them. This CDR3 is CATSSRAFNQPQHF. CDR3 DNA: TGTGCCACCAGCAGTCGGGCCTTCAATCAGCCCCAGCATTTT.

The chain combines TRBV12-3 or TRBV12-4 with TRBJ2-2, with 7 nucleotides matching TRBD1. The CDR3 length is 17 residues. Unmatched junction bases numbered 14, after V lost 6 bases and J lost 4 bases. The CDR3, as DNA: TGTGCCAGCAGAAGTCGGCACCCCCGGGACAGCACCGGGGAGCTGTTTTTT. This gives the protein CASRSRHPRDSTGELFF.

This clonotype was detected only a few times. This chain links TRBV4-1 with TRBJ1-1; no firm D call. V was clipped by 7 bases and J by 5 bases, with 23 bases between them. Germline CDR1 and CDR2: MGHRA and YSYEKL. This CDR3 contains 16 residues. The CDR3 here is CASNISPSPSGTEAFF. CDR3 sequence (DNA): TGCGCCAGCAATATAAGTCCTAGCCCCTCGGGGACTGAAGCTTTCTTT.

J is TRBJ2-7 and V is TRBV4-1; possible D gene TRBD1, 5 bases. Germline CDR1 reads MGHRA; CDR2 reads YSYEKL. With 0 bases removed from V and 3 bases from J, the gap between germline ends came to 12 bases. This CDR3 contains 15 residues. The CDR3 is CASSQEGLGLYEQYF. The CDR3 DNA follows: TGCGCCAGCAGCCAAGAGGGTTTGGGGCTCTACGAGCAGTACTTC.

The V call is TRBV5-1, the J call TRBJ1-1; D is perhaps TRBD1 (6 bases). V lost 0 bases to trimming and J lost 2 bases, with 20 bases between them. Germline V gene lookup returns CDR1 SGHRS and CDR2 YFSETQ. CDR3 length: 18 residues. CDR3 bases: TGCGCCAGCAGCTTGGGGCGGGGGCCAAGGGATCTCAACACTGAAGCTTTCTTT. Its translation is CASSLGRGPRDLNTEAFF.

The J gene is TRBJ2-2, the V gene TRBV12-3 or TRBV12-4, with D perhaps TRBD2 (5 bases). CDR3 size: 16 residues. The V end was cut by 5 bases, the J end by 4 bases, with 17 bases between. CDR3 coding DNA: TGTGCCAGCAGTCCGCGGTATAGCGCTAGCACCGGGGAGCTGTTTTTT. It yields the protein CASSPRYSASTGELFF.

This clonotype turned up a few times. The rearrangement uses TRBV7-8 and TRBJ2-7; D gene uncertain. V lost 1 base and J lost 4, with 11 bases in between. Germline values: CDR1 SGHVS, CDR2 FQNEAQ. This CDR3 has 14 amino acids. The CDR3 DNA sequence: TGTGCCAGCAGCTTAGTGCAGGCTGCGTACGAGCAGTACTTC. Protein: CASSLVQAAYEQYF.

This clonotype was recorded many times. This chain uses TRBV29-1 with TRBJ2-5; TRBD2 aligns across 14 bases. Germline trimming cut 6 bases from V and 2 bases from J; bases unmatched to any gene: 8. The CDR3 is 16 residues long. Germline V gene sequence: CDR1 SQVTM, CDR2 ANQGSEA. CDR3 in DNA: TGCAGCGTCGCAGGGACTAGCGGGAGAGGGCAAGAGACCCAGTACTTC. This encodes CSVAGTSGRGQETQYF.

This clonotype was seen a handful of times. The rearrangement uses TRBV6-5 and TRBJ2-7; 7 bases are shared with TRBD1. The germline gives CDR1 MNHEY, CDR2 SVGAGI. V shed 0 bases, J shed 0 bases, and the junction held 2 bases outside the gene matches. The CDR3 has 15 residues. The CDR3 coding sequence is TGTGCCAGCAGTTACTCGACAGGGAGCTCCTACGAGCAGTACTTC. Translating gives CASSYSTGSSYEQYF.

The sample holds many counts of this clonotype. The chain is built from TRBV20-1 and TRBJ2-3, with D maybe TRBD2 (5 bases). Germline lookup yields CDR1 DFQATT and CDR2 SNEGSKA (reference sequence). Trimming took off 6 bases at V and 12 bases at J, with 22 bases between the two ends. This CDR3 has 13 amino acids. In nucleotides, the CDR3 is TGCAGTGCCGGAAACCGTCTAGCAAGGTCTCAGTATTTT. This encodes CSAGNRLARSQYF.

The V gene is TRBV7-3, the J gene TRBJ2-2; 7 bases fit TRBD2. With 1 base clipped from V and 4 bases from J, the junction kept 6 bases outside the gene matches. Germline CDR1 SGHTA, CDR2 FQGTGA. This CDR3 has 16 amino acids. The CDR3: CASSLIKGGFTGELFF. The CDR3 DNA reads as TGTGCCAGCAGCTTAATCAAGGGAGGGTTCACCGGGGAGCTGTTTTTT.

There are a few counts of this clonotype. The gene calls are TRBV7-6 and TRBJ2-2; the D is unclear. Germline V lookup: CDR1 SGHVS, CDR2 FNYEAQ. The CDR3 length is 12 residues. V gave up 3 bases and J gave up 6 bases, with 5 bases separating them. The CDR3, as DNA: TGTGCCAGCAGCTTCCCGGCCGGGGAGCTGTTTTTT. Translating gives CASSFPAGELFF.

This clonotype came up a few times. The chain recombines TRBV6-2 or TRBV6-3 with TRBJ1-5, with D maybe TRBD1 (6 bases). This CDR3 is built from 17 residues. Germline-derived CDR1 and CDR2 are MNHEY and SVGEGT. V lost 0 bases and J lost 1, with 13 bases in between. Here the CDR3 reads CASSYSGLGASNQPQHF. DNA of the CDR3: TGTGCCAGCAGTTACTCTGGGCTGGGGGCCAGCAATCAGCCCCAGCATTTT.

This clonotype has at least ten counts. This chain uses TRBV5-1 with TRBJ2-3; D unclear. Trimming cost V 5 bases and J 0 bases, with 7 bases left between them. The CDR3 is made up of 13 amino acids. Germline V gives CDR1 SGHRS, CDR2 YFSETQ. The CDR3 loop reads CASSEASTDTQYF. CDR3 nucleotide sequence: TGCGCCAGCAGTGAGGCTAGCACAGATACGCAGTATTTT. Together with reference TRBV5-1 and TRBJ2-3, the CDR3 gives the full variable domain: KAGVTQTPRYLIKTRGQQVTLSCSPISGHRSVSWYQQTPGQGLQFLFEYFSETQRNKGNFPGRFSGRQFSNSRSEMNVSTLELGDSALYLCASSEASTDTQYFGPGTRLTVL.

This clonotype was counted between two and nine times. The J gene is TRBJ2-1, the V gene TRBV5-1; 8 positions match TRBD2. V shed 3 bases and J 9 bases; nucleotides not matched to a gene: 5. Germline CDR1 SGHRS, CDR2 YFSETQ. The CDR3 consists of 13 residues. The CDR3 nucleotides read TGCGCCAGCAGCTCCGGGGGGGGGAGTGAGCAGTTCTTC. Amino acids: CASSSGGGSEQFF.

This clonotype came up many times. The chain couples TRBV5-1 to TRBJ2-3; 9 bases are a match to TRBD1. Germline values: CDR1 SGHRS, CDR2 YFSETQ. The V gene end was trimmed by 2 bases and the J gene end by 5 bases; junction bases not matched to a gene: 6. This CDR3 spans 15 amino acids. The CDR3 spells CASSLQGAAVDTQYF. CDR3 coding DNA: TGCGCCAGCAGCTTACAGGGGGCGGCGGTAGATACGCAGTATTTT.

This clonotype showed up many times. The V gene is TRBV5-6, the J gene TRBJ2-7, with D perhaps TRBD1 (5 bases). The CDR3 has 15 amino acids. The germline V gene encodes CDR1 SGHDT and CDR2 YYEEEE. V gave up 2 bases and J gave up 6 bases, with 18 bases separating them. The CDR3, as DNA: TGTGCCAGCAGCTTCAGGCAGGGTTATGTCGCCGAGCAGTACTTC. Protein: CASSFRQGYVAEQYF.

The chain links TRBV20-1 to TRBJ2-5, with a weak D call TRBD1 (5 bases). The CDR3 sequence is 14 residues long. Trimming took 0 bases from V and 5 from J, leaving 13 bases between them. Germline V lookup: CDR1 DFQATT, CDR2 SNEGSKA (reference sequence). CDR3 nucleotide sequence: TGCAGTGCTAGAGATCCTCACAGGCGGGAGACCCAGTACTTC. It yields the protein CSARDPHRRETQYF.

This clonotype appeared a few times. The rearrangement links TRBV4-1 to TRBJ2-2; 8 positions agree with TRBD2. Trimming cost V 0 bases and J 5 bases; bases outside gene matches: 8. CDR3 length: 17 residues. Germline CDR1 and CDR2: MGHRA and YSYEKL. The CDR3 DNA follows: TGCGCCAGCAGCCAAGATAGACAGCGGGGGCAGACCGGGGAGCTGTTTTTT. Translating gives CASSQDRQRGQTGELFF.

The sample holds many counts of this clonotype. The rearrangement joins TRBV12-3 or TRBV12-4 to TRBJ1-5; unclear D gene. This CDR3 is 14 amino acids long. V lost 6 bases and J lost 0, with 9 bases in between. The CDR3 loop reads CASRPGSSNQPQHF. The DNA for the CDR3 is TGTGCCAGCAGGCCGGGTTCTAGCAATCAGCCCCAGCATTTT.

This clonotype turned up a few times. The chain is built from TRBV6-5 and TRBJ2-5; 10 nucleotides match TRBD2. Germline CDR1 MNHEY, CDR2 SVGAGI. There are 19 residues in the CDR3. V lost 4 bases and J lost 5; bases outside the gene matches: 19. CDR3 DNA sequence: TGTGCCAGCAGTTCACTAGCGGGGAAAAGGAGCAGGAATCAGGAGACCCAGTACTTC. Translation gives CASSSLAGKRSRNQETQYF.

This clonotype has only a few counts. Here the CDR3 reads CASSSTDFNTEAFF. CDR3 coding DNA: TGTGCCAGCAGCTCGACAGATTTCAACACTGAAGCTTTCTTT. V usage is TRBV11-2 and J usage is TRBJ1-1; D perhaps matches TRBD1 (5 bases). The V gene lost 4 bases and the J gene lost 2 bases, with 11 bases spanning the gap. Germline assignment: CDR1 SGHAT and CDR2 FQNNGV. The CDR3 is 14 amino acids.

The chain combines TRBV7-9 with TRBJ1-2; 8 bases map to TRBD1. V dropped 3 bases and J dropped 6; count of bases not matched to a gene: 6. The CDR3 spans 14 residues. Germline CDR1 reads SEHNR; CDR2 reads FQNEAQ (reference sequence). CDR3 residues: CASSFGQGRDGYTF. DNA for the CDR3: TGTGCCAGCAGCTTTGGACAGGGAAGAGATGGCTACACCTTC.

The chain recombines TRBV29-1 with TRBJ1-2; D ambiguous. The CDR3 has 14 amino acids. Trimming removed 7 bases at V and 4 bases at J, with 19 bases between. Germline V gene sequence: CDR1 SQVTM, CDR2 ANQGSEA. CDR3 bases: TGCAGCGCACCGACCAACCCTAGGGCCTATGGCTACACCTTC. This codes for CSAPTNPRAYGYTF.

This clonotype was picked up a small number of times. V usage is TRBV6-1 and J usage is TRBJ1-5; D not resolved. Germline V lookup: CDR1 MNHNS, CDR2 SASEGT. CDR3 size: 13 residues. Trimming pared 2 bases from V and 5 bases from J, leaving 7 bases between. The CDR3 is CASSEYHDQPQHF. CDR3 sequence (DNA): TGTGCCAGCAGTGAATACCACGATCAGCCCCAGCATTTT.

The chain is built from TRBV25-1 and TRBJ2-7; maybe TRBD1 (6 bases). The V and J ends lost 5 bases and 3 bases respectively, with 20 bases between them. Germline CDR1 reads MGHDK; CDR2 reads SYGVNS. The CDR3 spans 16 residues. CDR3 region: CASSPPNRARDYEQYF. CDR3 nucleotide sequence: TGTGCCAGCAGTCCACCAAACAGGGCAAGGGACTACGAGCAGTACTTC.